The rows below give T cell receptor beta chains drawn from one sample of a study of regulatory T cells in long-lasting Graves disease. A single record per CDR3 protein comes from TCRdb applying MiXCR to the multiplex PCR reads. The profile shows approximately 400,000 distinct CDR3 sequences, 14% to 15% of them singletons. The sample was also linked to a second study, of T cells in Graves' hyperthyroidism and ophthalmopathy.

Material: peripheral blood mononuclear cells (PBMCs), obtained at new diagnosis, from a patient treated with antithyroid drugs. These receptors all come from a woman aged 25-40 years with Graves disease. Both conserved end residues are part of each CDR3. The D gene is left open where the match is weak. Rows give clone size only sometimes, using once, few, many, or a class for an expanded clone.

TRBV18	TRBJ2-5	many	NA	TGTGCCAGCTCACCCTGGACCACACAAGAGACCCAGTACTTC	CASSPWTTQETQYF
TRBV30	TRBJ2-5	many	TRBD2	TGTGCCTGGGGGGCCGGTACTAGCGGGCAAGAGACCCAGTACTTC	CAWGAGTSGQETQYF
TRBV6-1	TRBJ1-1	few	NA	TGTGCCAGCAGTGAATGGGGGGACACCTCCACTGAAGCTTTCTTT	CASSEWGDTSTEAFF
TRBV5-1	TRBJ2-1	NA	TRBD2	TGCGCCAGCGGCTGGCGTGGCATTAGCGGGAGAGATTACAATGAGCAGTTCTTC	CASGWRGISGRDYNEQFF
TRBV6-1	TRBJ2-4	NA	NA	TGTGCCAGCAGTGAGCAACGACAGACCAAAAACATTCAGTACTTC	CASSEQRQTKNIQYF
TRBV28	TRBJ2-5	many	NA	TGTGCCAGCAGTTCGAGCAAGGGGGCGGGGGAGACCCAGTACTTC	CASSSSKGAGETQYF
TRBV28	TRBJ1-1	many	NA	TGTGCCAGCAGTTTAGAACCGGGGAACACTGAAGCTTTCTTT	CASSLEPGNTEAFF
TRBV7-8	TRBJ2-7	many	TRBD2	TGTGCCAGCAGCTTAGCAGCAAGCGGGAGCTCCTACGAGCAGTACTTC	CASSLAASGSSYEQYF
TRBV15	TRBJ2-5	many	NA	TGTGCCACCCAGTTTGGTCACTTCAGCCAAGAGACCCAGTACTTC	CATQFGHFSQETQYF
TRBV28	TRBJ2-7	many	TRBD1	TGTGCCAGCAGTTTCTGGGGCAGGGGGACGTACGAGCAGTACTTC	CASSFWGRGTYEQYF
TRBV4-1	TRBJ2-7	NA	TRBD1	TGCGCCAGCAGCCAAGCCCAACAGGGGAAAGGCGAGCAGTACTTC	CASSQAQQGKGEQYF
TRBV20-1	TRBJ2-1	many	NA	TGCAGTGCTAGAGTAGCTTCTGCTCCCAATGAGCAGTTCTTC	CSARVASAPNEQFF
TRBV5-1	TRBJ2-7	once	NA	TGCGCCAGCTCTATGGGGGAGCTATACGAGCAGTACTTC	CASSMGELYEQYF
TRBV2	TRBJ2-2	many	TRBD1	TGTGCCAGCAGACGACAGGGGAGGAACACCGGGGAGCTGTTTTTT	CASRRQGRNTGELFF
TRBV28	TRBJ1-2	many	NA	TGTGCCAGCAGCGAGAGGACAGGCTACACCTTC	CASSERTGYTF
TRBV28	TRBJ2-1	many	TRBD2	TGTGCCAGCAGTTCCCCACGGCTAGCGGGACCGAATGAGCAGTTCTTC	CASSSPRLAGPNEQFF
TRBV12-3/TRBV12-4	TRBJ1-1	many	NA	TGTGCCAGCACCCGCCCAGGGGACGCTTTCTTT	CASTRPGDAFF
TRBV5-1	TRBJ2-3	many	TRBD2	TGCGCCAGCAGCTTGGCGGGGACTAGCGGCCACACAGATACGCAGTATTTT	CASSLAGTSGHTDTQYF
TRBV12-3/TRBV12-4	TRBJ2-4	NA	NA	TGTGCCAGCAGCAGCCTAGGGTTACTACTAGCCAAAAACGTTCAGTACTTC	CASSSLGLLLAKNVQYF
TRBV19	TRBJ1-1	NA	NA	TGTGCCAGTAGTCATCAAACAGGGCCGGCTTTCTTT	CASSHQTGPAFF
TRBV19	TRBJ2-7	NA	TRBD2	TGTGCCAGTAGTGCAACGGGACTAGTAACCCTCGAGCAGTACTTC	CASSATGLVTLEQYF
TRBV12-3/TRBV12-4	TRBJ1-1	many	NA	TGTGCCAGCAGTCTAAGGGAGGGCACTGAAGCTTTCTTT	CASSLREGTEAFF
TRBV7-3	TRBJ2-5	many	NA	TGTGCCAGCAGCTTAAATTCCTGGGGGGCGCAGGAGACCCAGTACTTC	CASSLNSWGAQETQYF
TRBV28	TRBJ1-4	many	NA	TGTGCCAGCAGATCAATCCGGGGCAATGAAAAACTGTTTTTT	CASRSIRGNEKLFF
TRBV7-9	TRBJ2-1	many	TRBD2	TGTGCCAGCTTACTAGCGGGAGACGGCAATGAGCAGTTCTTC	CASLLAGDGNEQFF
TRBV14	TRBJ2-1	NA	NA	TGTGCCAGCAGCCGCCGGTGGGCTAACAATGAGCAGTTCTTC	CASSRRWANNEQFF
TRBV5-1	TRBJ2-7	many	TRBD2	TGCGCCAGCAGCTTGGCCATTTCTAGCGGGACCCACGAGCAGTACTTC	CASSLAISSGTHEQYF
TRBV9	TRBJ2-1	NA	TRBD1	TGTGCCAGCAGCGCCCGGGACAGGGGGGGAGCGAATGGGCAGTTCTTC	CASSARDRGGANGQFF
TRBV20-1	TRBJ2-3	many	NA	TGCAGTGCTAGGGACGGTACGGGCACAGATACGCAGTATTTT	CSARDGTGTDTQYF
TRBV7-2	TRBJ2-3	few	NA	TGTGCCAGCAGCCCATCTTTAAGGGGAGATACGCAGTATTTT	CASSPSLRGDTQYF
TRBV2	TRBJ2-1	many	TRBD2	TGTGCCAGCAGTTCAGGGACTACCCGGGAGGATGAGCAGTTCTTC	CASSSGTTREDEQFF
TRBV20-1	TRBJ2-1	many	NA	TGCAGTGCCACCAAGCCTACCACATCCTACAATGAGCAGTTCTTC	CSATKPTTSYNEQFF
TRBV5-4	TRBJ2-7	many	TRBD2	TGTGCCAGCAGCTCCAGGACTAGCGGGAACTTCTACGAGCAGTACTTC	CASSSRTSGNFYEQYF
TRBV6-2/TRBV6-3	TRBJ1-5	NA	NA	TGTGCCAGCAGTTACTCCAGGGGCCGACATCAGCCCCAGCATTTT	CASSYSRGRHQPQHF
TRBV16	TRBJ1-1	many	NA	TGTGCCAGCAGCCAACCCCAGATAGGAAAGCCGGGGGACACTGAAGCTTTCTTT	CASSQPQIGKPGDTEAFF
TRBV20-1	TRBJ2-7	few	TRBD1	TGCAGTGCAATCAGACAGGGTTGGCACGAGCAGTACTTC	CSAIRQGWHEQYF